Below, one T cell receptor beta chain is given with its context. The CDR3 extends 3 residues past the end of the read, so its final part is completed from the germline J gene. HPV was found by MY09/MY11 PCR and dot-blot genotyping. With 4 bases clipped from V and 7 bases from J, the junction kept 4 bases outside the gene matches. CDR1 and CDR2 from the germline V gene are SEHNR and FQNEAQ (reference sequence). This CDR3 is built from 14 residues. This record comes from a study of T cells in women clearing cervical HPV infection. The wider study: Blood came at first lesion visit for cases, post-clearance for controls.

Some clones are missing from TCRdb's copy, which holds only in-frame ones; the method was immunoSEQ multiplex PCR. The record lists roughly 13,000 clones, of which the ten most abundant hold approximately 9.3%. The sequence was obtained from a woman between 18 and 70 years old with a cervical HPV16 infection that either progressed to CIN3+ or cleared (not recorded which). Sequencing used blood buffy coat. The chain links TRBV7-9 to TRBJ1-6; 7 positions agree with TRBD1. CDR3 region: CASSWQGDNSPLHF. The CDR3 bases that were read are TGTGCCAGCAGCTGGCAGGGGGACAATTCACCC.